This TCR beta chain was documented in a study of technical replicates of blood from a few donors. Germline CDR1 LNHDA, CDR2 SQIVND (reference sequence). The CDR3 is 14 amino acids. V was clipped by 3 bases and J by 5 bases, with 14 bases between them. Profiling relied on immunoSEQ multiplex PCR, and the TCRdb table lists in-frame clones only, not all of them. The sample consists of about 82,000 clones, approximately 94% of them appearing once. Sequencing used T cells isolated from PBMCs. V gene TRBV19 combines with J gene TRBJ2-7; D may be TRBD2 (6 bases). The sequence came from a human donor in good health. CDR3 sequence (DNA): TGTGCCAGTAGTATGGTTAGCGGCTTAGACGAGCAGTACTTC. Residues: CASSMVSGLDEQYF.